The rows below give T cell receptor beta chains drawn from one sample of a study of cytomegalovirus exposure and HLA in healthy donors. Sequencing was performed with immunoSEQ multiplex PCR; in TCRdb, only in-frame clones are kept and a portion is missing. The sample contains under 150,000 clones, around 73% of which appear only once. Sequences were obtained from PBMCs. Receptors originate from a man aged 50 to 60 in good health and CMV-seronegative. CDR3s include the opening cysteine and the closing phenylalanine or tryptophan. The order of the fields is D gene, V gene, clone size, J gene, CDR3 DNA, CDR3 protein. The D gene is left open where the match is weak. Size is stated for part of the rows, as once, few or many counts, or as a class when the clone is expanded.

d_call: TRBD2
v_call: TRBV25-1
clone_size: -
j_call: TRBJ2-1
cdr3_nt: TGTGCCAGCAGTGACAGCGGGAGTTACAACGAGCAGTTCTTC
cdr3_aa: CASSDSGSYNEQFF

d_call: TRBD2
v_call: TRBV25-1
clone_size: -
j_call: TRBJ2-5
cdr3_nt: TGTGCCAGCAGTGGGGGGGGGACGGACTCGTCGCAACAAGAGACCCAGTACTTC
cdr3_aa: CASSGGGTDSSQQETQYF

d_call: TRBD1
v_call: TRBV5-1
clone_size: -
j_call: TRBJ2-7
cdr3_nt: TGCGCCAGCAGCTTGGAGGGGGCTCCTTTAGAGCAGTACTTC
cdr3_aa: CASSLEGAPLEQYF

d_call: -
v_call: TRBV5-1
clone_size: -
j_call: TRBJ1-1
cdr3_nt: TGCGCCAGCGCCAGGGAAAACACTGAAGCTTTCTTT
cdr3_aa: CASARENTEAFF

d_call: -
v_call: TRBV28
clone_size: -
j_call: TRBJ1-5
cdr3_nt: TGTGCCAGCAACTCGCCAGAGGGCAGGGGATTGCATCAGCCCCAGCATTTT
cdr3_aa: CASNSPEGRGLHQPQHF

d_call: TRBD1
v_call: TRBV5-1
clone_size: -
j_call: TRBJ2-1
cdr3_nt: TGCGCCAGCAGCTTGGGGGAAACAGGGGGCGCCCGGAATGAGCAGTTCTTC
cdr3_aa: CASSLGETGGARNEQFF

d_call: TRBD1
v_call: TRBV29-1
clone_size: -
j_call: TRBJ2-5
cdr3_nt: TGCAGCGTTGAATACCCAGGGGGCAGGAGAGAGACCCAGTACTTC
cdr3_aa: CSVEYPGGRRETQYF

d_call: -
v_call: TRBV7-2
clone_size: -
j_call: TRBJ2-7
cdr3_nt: TGTGCCAGCAGCTTATTAGGAGATGTGAAATACGAGCAGTACTTC
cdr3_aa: CASSLLGDVKYEQYF

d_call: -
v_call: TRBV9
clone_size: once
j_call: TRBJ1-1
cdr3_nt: TGTGCCAGCACCAAGGCGGGCTTGAACACTGAAGCTTTCTTT
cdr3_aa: CASTKAGLNTEAFF

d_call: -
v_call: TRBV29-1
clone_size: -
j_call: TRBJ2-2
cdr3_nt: TGCAGCGTTGCAGGGGGGACCGGGGAGCTGTTTTTT
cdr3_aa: CSVAGGTGELFF

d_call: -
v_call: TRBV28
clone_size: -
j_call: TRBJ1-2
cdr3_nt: TGTGCCAGCAGAGCTGCGGACACCTATGGCTACACCTTC
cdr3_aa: CASRAADTYGYTF

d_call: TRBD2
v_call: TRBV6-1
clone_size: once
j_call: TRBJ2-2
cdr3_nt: TGTGCCAGCAGTGAACCTAGCGGGAGGCGGACCGGGGAGCTGTTTTTT
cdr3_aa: CASSEPSGRRTGELFF

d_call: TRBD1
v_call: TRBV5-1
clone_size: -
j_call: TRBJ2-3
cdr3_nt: TGCGCCAGCAGCTTGGCCCTGACAGGGGGCCGTACAGATACGCAGTATTTT
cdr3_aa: CASSLALTGGRTDTQYF

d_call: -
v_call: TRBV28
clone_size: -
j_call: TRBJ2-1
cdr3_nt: TGTGCCAGCAGTGCCGCGAATGAGCAGTTCTTC
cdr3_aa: CASSAANEQFF

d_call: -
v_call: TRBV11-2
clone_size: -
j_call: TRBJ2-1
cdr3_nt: TGTGCCAGCACCTTGGACTATACCTACAATGAGCAGTTCTTC
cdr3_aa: CASTLDYTYNEQFF

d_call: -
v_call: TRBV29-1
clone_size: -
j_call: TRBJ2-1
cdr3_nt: TGCAGCGTTGAACCCATAGAGAGCTCCTACAATGAGCAGTTCTTC
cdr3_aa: CSVEPIESSYNEQFF

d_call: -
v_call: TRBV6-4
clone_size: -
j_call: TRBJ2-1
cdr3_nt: TGTGCCAGCAGTGAGGTCGGGATTAGGAATGAGCAGTTCTTC
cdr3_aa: CASSEVGIRNEQFF

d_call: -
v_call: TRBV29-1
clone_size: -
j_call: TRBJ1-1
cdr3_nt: TGCAGCGTTGAAGGGAGGGCTCGCACTGAAGCTTTCTTT
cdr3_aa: CSVEGRARTEAFF

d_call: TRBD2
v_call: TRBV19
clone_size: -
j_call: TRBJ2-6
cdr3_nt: TGTGCCAGTAGTATGGGACTAGCCCACCCCAGCTCTGGGGCCAACGTCCTGACTTTC
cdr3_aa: CASSMGLAHPSSGANVLTF

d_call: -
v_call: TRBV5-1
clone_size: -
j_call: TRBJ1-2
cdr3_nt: TGCGCCAGCAGCTTGGGGTCGGGGTGGGGCTACACCTTC
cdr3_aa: CASSLGSGWGYTF

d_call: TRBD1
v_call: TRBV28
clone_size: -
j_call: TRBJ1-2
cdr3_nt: TGTGCCAGCAGTCCCCTCGACAGGGGGACCTATGGCTACACCTTC
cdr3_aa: CASSPLDRGTYGYTF

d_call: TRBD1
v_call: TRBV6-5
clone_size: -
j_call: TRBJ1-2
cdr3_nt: TGTGCCAGCAGGCCCGACAGGGGCCCCTATGGCTACACCTTC
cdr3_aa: CASRPDRGPYGYTF

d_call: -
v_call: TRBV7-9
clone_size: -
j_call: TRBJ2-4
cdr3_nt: TGTGCCAGCAGCTTGGCCGGACTCAAAAACATTCAGTACTTC
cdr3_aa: CASSLAGLKNIQYF

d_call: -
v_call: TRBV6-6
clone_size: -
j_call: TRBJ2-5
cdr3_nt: TGTGCCAGCAGCCGCACTTCGGGGGAGACCCAGTACTTC
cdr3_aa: CASSRTSGETQYF

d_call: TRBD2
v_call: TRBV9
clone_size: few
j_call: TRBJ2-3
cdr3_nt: TGTGCCAGCAGCGTCCTCGGGGGGGGGAGCACAGATACGCAGTATTTT
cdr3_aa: CASSVLGGGSTDTQYF

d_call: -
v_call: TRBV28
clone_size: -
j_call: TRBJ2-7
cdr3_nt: TGTGCCAGCAGTTTAAACCCCCCTAAGTACGAGCAGTACTTC
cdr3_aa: CASSLNPPKYEQYF

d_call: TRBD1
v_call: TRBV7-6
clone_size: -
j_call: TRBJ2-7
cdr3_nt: TGTGCCAGCAGCTACCGGGACAGCGCCTACGAGCAGTACTTC
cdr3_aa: CASSYRDSAYEQYF

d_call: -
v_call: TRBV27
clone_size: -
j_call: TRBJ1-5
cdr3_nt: TGTGCCAGCAGTTTAGCCCCAGGGGCGCAGCCCCAGCATTTT
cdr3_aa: CASSLAPGAQPQHF

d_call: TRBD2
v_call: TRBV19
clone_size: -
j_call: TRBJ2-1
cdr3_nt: TGTGCCAGTAGAACAAGGGCCCTGACTAGCGGGAGGGCCAGGGGCAATGAGCAGTTCTTC
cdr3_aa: CASRTRALTSGRARGNEQFF

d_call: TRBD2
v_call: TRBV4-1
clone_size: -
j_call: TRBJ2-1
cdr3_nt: TGCGCCAGCTCGGGCGGGAGGGCCCAGGATGAGCAGTTCTTC
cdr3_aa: CASSGGRAQDEQFF

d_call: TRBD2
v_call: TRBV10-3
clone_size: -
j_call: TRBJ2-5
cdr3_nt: TGTGCCACCTCCAGCGGGGGCCAAGAGACCCAGTACTTC
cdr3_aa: CATSSGGQETQYF

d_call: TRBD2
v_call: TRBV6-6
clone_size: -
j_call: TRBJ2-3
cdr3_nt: TGTGCCAGCAGTTTTAGCGGGAGGGCCGGCGATACGCAGTATTTT
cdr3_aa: CASSFSGRAGDTQYF

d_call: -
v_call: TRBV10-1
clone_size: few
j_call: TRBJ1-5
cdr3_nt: TGCGCCAGCAGTGAGATCCGGGAGTTTGTGCAGCCCCAGCATTTT
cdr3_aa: CASSEIREFVQPQHF

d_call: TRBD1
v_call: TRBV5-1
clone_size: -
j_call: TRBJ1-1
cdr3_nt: TGCGCCAGCGCCGGGACAGTGAGTGGCTCTGAAGCTTTCTTT
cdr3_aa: CASAGTVSGSEAFF

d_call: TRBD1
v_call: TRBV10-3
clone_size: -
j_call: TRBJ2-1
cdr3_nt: TGTGCCATCAGTGGACAGGGGGCTGCGTCCTACAATGAGCAGTTCTTC
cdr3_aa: CAISGQGAASYNEQFF

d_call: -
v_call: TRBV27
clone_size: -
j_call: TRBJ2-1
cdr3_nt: TGTGCCAGCAGTTTCCAACCAGCGCATAGCTCCTACAATGAGCAGTTCTTC
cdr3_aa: CASSFQPAHSSYNEQFF

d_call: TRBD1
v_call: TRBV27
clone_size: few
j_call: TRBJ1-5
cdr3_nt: TGTGCCAGCAGAGCCGGGACAGGGATCAATCAGCCCCAGCATTTT
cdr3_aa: CASRAGTGINQPQHF

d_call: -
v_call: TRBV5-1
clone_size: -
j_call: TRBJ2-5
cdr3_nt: TGCGCCAGCAGCTCTAATAGCGACTATCAAGAGACCCAGTACTTC
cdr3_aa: CASSSNSDYQETQYF

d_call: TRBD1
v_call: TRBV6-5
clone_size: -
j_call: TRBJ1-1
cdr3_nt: TGTGCCAGCAGTTACGACAGGGGAACTGAAGCTTTCTTT
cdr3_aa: CASSYDRGTEAFF

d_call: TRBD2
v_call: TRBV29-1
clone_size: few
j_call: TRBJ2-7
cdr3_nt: TGCAGCGCCTGGACTAGCGGGGCCTACGAGCAGTACTTC
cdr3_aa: CSAWTSGAYEQYF

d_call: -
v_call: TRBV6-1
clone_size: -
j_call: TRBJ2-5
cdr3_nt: TGTGCCAGCAAGGCCGGGGTGGTGGCAGAGACCCAGTACTTC
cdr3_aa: CASKAGVVAETQYF